The rows below give T cell receptor beta chains drawn from one sample of a study of CD8 T cells in Susac syndrome. TCRdb re-analysed the immunoSEQ multiplex PCR reads in MiXCR, keeping a single row per CDR3 protein. The sample has 150,000 to 200,000 distinct CDR3 sequences; about 93% are singletons. The sample consisted of CD4+ T cells from PBMCs. These receptors all come from a human donor in good health. Each CDR3 is given with its conserved first and last residue. Each record gives: J gene, V gene, D gene, clone size, CDR3 DNA, CDR3 protein. D genes are given only for firm matches. Part of the rows lack a size; the others show once, few, many or a class for expanded clones.

>TRBJ2-7|TRBV12-3/TRBV12-4|-|-
TGTGCCAGCAGCGTCGAAGGCCGCCTAGGCGAGCAGTACTTC
CASSVEGRLGEQYF
>TRBJ1-1|TRBV7-9|-|-
TGTGCCAGCAGCGGGGGGGTTGAAGCTTTCTTT
CASSGGVEAFF
>TRBJ2-3|TRBV7-2|-|-
TGTGCCAGCAGCTTAGAAATTCAGGGAGGAACAGATACGCAGTATTTT
CASSLEIQGGTDTQYF
>TRBJ2-5|TRBV10-3|-|-
TGTGCCATCAGTGCAGGGGATGGGGAGACCCAGTACTTC
CAISAGDGETQYF
>TRBJ2-7|TRBV5-1|-|-
TGCGCCAGCAGCTTGGAACCAGCATCCTACGAGCAGTACTTC
CASSLEPASYEQYF
>TRBJ1-5|TRBV20-1|-|-
TGCAGTGCTAGAGGCTCGGGGTGGGTGGATCAGCCCCAGCATTTT
CSARGSGWVDQPQHF
>TRBJ2-3|TRBV10-3|-|-
TGTGCCATCAGTGAGCAGGCATTCACAGATACGCAGTATTTT
CAISEQAFTDTQYF
>TRBJ2-1|TRBV3-1|TRBD2|-
TGTGCCAGCAGCCAAGGAGCGGGGGGGCCATACAATGAGCAGTTCTTC
CASSQGAGGPYNEQFF
>TRBJ2-3|TRBV4-3|TRBD2|-
TGCGCCAGCAGCCAAGATGCGGGCGGGGGGGCCCGTACGCAGTATTTT
CASSQDAGGGARTQYF
>TRBJ2-7|TRBV20-1|-|-
TGCAGTGCTAGAGATCAGGTTGGGGGCCGATGGAGCGAGCAGTACTTC
CSARDQVGGRWSEQYF
>TRBJ1-2|TRBV6-5|-|-
TGTGCCAGCAGGTATACGGCTAACTATGGCTACACCTTC
CASRYTANYGYTF
>TRBJ2-1|TRBV7-2|-|-
TGTGCCAGCAGCGAAGCCTTGCGGCAGTTCTTC
CASSEALRQFF
>TRBJ1-2|TRBV12-3/TRBV12-4|-|once
TGTGCCAGCAGTACCCGATACGGCTATGGCTACACCTTC
CASSTRYGYGYTF
>TRBJ2-1|TRBV20-1|-|-
TGCAGTGCTAGTAGGCTGATGAGCTCCTACAATGAGCAGTTCTTC
CSASRLMSSYNEQFF
>TRBJ2-1|TRBV6-2/TRBV6-3|-|-
TGTGCCAGCAGTGACCCCCCTAGCGCCCATGAGCAGTTCTTC
CASSDPPSAHEQFF
>TRBJ2-1|TRBV10-3|TRBD2|-
TGTGCCATCAGTGGCGGGGGCTCCTACAATGAGCAGTTCTTC
CAISGGGSYNEQFF
>TRBJ2-1|TRBV9|-|-
TGTGCCAGCAGCGCCGGGACGGAGGGGAAGCAGTTCTTC
CASSAGTEGKQFF
>TRBJ1-2|TRBV11-2|-|-
TGTGCCAGCAGCTTAGGACACTATGGCTACACCTTC
CASSLGHYGYTF
>TRBJ2-2|TRBV9|-|-
TGTGCCAGCAGCGACGGGTCCCCCCGGGACACCGGGGAGCTGTTTTTT
CASSDGSPRDTGELFF
>TRBJ2-7|TRBV20-1|-|-
TGCAGTGCTGGGAGATTTGACCACGAGCAGTACTTC
CSAGRFDHEQYF
>TRBJ1-4|TRBV25-1|-|-
TGTGCCAGCAGTGAATTCGGGGATCAAGAAAAACTGTTTTTT
CASSEFGDQEKLFF
>TRBJ2-5|TRBV20-1|TRBD2|-
TGCAGTGCTAGTCGACTAGCGGGGGGGCCGGATGAGACCCAGTACTTC
CSASRLAGGPDETQYF
>TRBJ1-1|TRBV12-3/TRBV12-4|TRBD1|once
TGTGCCAGCAGGACAGGGACGTACATGAACACTGAAGCTTTCTTT
CASRTGTYMNTEAFF
>TRBJ1-6|TRBV18|-|-
TGTGCCAGCTCACCAGCGAGGGGCTTGGATTCACCCCTCCACTTT
CASSPARGLDSPLHF
>TRBJ1-6|TRBV27|-|-
TGTGCCAGCAGTCCCAGAAGCGGACTGCTTAATTCACCCCTCCACTTT
CASSPRSGLLNSPLHF
>TRBJ2-5|TRBV28|-|-
TGTGCCAGCAGTTTAATCCGCCAGACCCAGTACTTC
CASSLIRQTQYF
>TRBJ1-5|TRBV27|-|-
TGTGCCAGCAGTTGGGGGGGCAGCCAGCCCCAGCATTTT
CASSWGGSQPQHF
>TRBJ2-1|TRBV3-1|TRBD1|-
TGTGCCAGCAGCCAAGCGGATAGGGGGCAGGAGTTCTTC
CASSQADRGQEFF
>TRBJ1-2|TRBV4-3|-|-
TGCGCCAGCAGCCAACAACGGACAGAGAACTATGGCTACACCTTC
CASSQQRTENYGYTF
>TRBJ2-1|TRBV9|-|-
TGTGCCAGCAGCGTAGTGGGGGCCGGTGAGCAGTTCTTC
CASSVVGAGEQFF
>TRBJ1-1|TRBV27|TRBD1|-
TGTGCCAGCAGGCACCGGGACAGATTGAACACTGAAGCTTTCTTT
CASRHRDRLNTEAFF
>TRBJ2-3|TRBV30|TRBD1|-
TGTGCCTGGAACTACGGACAGGGAACAGCAGATACGCAGTATTTT
CAWNYGQGTADTQYF
>TRBJ1-4|TRBV28|-|-
TGTGCCAGCAGGCCAAGGACAGCCGAAAAACTGTTTTTT
CASRPRTAEKLFF
>TRBJ1-6|TRBV2|-|-
TGTGCCAGCAAGGCGGAATTCCGTGATTCACCCCTCCACTTT
CASKAEFRDSPLHF
>TRBJ1-5|TRBV20-1|-|-
TGCAGTGCTAGAGATGCAGGGAATCCTCATCAGCCCCAGCATTTT
CSARDAGNPHQPQHF
>TRBJ2-2|TRBV6-2/TRBV6-3|-|-
TGTGCCAGCTCGGACGGGGAGCTGTTTTTT
CASSDGELFF
>TRBJ2-1|TRBV7-2|-|-
TGTGCCAGCAGCTTAGTTCGTACTGAGCAGTTCTTC
CASSLVRTEQFF
>TRBJ1-5|TRBV20-1|-|-
TGCAGTGCTAGAGCTAGCAATCAGCCCCAGCATTTT
CSARASNQPQHF
>TRBJ2-5|TRBV5-1|-|-
TGCGCCAGCAGCTTGGAGTATGGGACCAAAGAGACCCAGTACTTC
CASSLEYGTKETQYF
>TRBJ1-4|TRBV12-3/TRBV12-4|-|-
TGTGCCAGCAGTTCTCGACGGGGAACTAATGAAAAACTGTTTTTT
CASSSRRGTNEKLFF